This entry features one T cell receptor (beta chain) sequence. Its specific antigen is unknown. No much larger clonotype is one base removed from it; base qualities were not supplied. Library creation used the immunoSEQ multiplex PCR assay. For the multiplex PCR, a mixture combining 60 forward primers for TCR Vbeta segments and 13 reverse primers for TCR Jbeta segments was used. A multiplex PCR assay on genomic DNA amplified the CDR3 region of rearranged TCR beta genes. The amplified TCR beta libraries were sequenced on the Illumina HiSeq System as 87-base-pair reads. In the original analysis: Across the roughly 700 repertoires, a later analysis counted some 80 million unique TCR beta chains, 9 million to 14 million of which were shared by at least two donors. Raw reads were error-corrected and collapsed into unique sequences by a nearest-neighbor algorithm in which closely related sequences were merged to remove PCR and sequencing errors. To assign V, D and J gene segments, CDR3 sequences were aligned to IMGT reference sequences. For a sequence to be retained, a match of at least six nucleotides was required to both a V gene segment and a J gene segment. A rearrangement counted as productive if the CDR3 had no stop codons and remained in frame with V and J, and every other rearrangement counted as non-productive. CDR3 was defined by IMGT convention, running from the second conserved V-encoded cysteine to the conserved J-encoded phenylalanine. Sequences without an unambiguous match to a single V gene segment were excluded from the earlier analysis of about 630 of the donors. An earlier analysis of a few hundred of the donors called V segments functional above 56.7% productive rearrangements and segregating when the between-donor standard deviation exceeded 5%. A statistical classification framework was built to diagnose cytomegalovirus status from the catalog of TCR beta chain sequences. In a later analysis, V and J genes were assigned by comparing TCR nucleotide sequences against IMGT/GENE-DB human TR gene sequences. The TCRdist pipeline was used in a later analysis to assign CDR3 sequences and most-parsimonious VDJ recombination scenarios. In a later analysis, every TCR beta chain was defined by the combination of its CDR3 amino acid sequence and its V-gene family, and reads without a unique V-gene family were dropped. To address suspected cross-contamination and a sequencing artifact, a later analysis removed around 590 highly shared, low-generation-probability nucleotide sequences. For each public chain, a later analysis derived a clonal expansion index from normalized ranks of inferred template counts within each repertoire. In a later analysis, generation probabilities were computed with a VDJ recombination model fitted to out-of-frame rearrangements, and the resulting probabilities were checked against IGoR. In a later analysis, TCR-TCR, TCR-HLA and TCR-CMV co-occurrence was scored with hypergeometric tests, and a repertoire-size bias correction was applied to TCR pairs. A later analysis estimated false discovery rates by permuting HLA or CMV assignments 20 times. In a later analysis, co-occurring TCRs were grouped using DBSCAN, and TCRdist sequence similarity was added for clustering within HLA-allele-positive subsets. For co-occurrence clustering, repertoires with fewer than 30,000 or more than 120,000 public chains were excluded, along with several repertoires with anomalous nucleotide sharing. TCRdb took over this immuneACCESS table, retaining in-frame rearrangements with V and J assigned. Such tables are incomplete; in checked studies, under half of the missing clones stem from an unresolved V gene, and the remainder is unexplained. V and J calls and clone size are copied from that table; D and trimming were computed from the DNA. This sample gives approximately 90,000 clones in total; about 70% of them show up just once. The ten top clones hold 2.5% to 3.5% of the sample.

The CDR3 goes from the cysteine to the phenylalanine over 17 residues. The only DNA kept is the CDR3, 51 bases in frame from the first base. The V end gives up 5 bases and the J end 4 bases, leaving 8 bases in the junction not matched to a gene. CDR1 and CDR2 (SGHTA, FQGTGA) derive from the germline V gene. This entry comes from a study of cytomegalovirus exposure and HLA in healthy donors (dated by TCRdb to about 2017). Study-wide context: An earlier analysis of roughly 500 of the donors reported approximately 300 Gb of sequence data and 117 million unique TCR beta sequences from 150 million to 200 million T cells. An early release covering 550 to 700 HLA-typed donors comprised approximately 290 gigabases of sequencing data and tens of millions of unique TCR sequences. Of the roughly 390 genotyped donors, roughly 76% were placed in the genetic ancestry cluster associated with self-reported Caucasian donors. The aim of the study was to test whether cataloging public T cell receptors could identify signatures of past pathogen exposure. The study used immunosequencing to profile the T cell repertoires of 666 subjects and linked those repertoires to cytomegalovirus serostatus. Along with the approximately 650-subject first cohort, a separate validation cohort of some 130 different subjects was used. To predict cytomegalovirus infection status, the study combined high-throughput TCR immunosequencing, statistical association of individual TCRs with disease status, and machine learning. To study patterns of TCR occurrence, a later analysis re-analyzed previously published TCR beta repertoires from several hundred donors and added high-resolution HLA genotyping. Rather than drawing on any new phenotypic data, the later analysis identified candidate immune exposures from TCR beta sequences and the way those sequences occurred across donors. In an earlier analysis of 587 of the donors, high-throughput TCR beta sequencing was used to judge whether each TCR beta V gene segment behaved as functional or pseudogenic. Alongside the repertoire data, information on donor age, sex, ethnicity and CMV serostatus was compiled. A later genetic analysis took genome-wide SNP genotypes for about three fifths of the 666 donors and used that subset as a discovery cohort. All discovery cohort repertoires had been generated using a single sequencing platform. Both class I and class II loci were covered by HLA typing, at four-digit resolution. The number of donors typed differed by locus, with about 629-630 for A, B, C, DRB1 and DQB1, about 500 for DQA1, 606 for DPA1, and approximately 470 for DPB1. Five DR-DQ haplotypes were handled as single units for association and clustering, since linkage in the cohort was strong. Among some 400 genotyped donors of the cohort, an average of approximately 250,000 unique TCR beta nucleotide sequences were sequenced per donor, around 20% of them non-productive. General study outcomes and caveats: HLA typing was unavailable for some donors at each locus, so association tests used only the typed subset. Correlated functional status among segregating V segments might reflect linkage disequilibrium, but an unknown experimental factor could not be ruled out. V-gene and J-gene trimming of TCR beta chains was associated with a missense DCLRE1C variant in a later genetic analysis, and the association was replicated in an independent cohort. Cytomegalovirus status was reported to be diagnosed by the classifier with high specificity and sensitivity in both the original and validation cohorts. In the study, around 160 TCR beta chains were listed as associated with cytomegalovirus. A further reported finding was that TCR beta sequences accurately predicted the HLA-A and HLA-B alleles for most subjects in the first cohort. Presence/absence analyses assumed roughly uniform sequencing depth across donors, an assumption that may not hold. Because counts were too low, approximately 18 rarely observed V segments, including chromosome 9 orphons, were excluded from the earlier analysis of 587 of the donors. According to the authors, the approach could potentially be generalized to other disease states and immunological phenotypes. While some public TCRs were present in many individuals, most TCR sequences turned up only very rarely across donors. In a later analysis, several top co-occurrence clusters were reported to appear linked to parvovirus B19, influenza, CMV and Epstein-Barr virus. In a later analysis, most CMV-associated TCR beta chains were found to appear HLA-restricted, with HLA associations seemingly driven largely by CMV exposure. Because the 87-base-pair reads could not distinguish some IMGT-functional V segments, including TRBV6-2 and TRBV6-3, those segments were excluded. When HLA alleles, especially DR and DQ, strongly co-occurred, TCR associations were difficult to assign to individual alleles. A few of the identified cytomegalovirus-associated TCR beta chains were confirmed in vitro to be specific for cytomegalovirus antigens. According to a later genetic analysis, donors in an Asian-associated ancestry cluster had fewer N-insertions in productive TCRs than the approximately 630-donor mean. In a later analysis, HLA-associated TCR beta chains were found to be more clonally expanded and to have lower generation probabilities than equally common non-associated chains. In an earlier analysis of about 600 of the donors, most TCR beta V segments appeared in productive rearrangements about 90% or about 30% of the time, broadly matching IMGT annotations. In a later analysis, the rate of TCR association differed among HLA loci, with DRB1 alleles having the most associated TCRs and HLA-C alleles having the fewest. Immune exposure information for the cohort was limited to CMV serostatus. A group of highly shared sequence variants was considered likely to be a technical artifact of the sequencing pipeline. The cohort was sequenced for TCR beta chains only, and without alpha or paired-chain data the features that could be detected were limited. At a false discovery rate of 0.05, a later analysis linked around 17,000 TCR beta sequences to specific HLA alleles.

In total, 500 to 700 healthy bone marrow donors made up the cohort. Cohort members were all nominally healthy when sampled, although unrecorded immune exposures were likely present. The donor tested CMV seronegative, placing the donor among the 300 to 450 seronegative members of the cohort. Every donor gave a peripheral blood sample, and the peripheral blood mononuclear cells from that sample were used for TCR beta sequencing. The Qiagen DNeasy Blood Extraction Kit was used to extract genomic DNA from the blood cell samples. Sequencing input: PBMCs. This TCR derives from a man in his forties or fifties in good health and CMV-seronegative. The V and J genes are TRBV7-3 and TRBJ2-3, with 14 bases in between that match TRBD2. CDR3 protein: CASSTGTSGGTADTQYF. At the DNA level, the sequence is TGTGCCAGCAGCACCGGGACTAGCGGGGGTACAGCAGATACGCAGTATTTT.